These 7 T cell receptor beta chains came from one sample sequenced in a study of OX40 agonist ivuxolimab in advanced cancers. TCRdb keeps only in-frame clones here, not all; method: immunoSEQ multiplex PCR. This sample carries about 31,000 clones, roughly 87% of them seen once, and the ten largest clones take 20% to 25%. The sequencing here drew on CD4+ or CD8+ T cells sorted from blood, taken in a trial of the OX40 agonist ivuxolimab. Receptor source: an adult with an advanced solid tumor such as melanoma, head and neck, liver or kidney cancer.

The chain joins TRBV5-4 to TRBJ2-5, with D unresolved. V was pared by 4 bases and J by 0 bases, with 1 base between. CDR3 length: 11 residues. Germline V CDR1 and CDR2: SGHNT, YYREEE (reference sequence). CDR3 protein: CASSNQETQYF. The DNA of the CDR3 is TGTGCCAGCAGCAACCAAGAGACCCAGTACTTC.

This clone was detected once. The rearrangement links TRBV6-1 to TRBJ1-1, with TRBD1 as a possible D gene (5 bases). Germline assignment: CDR1 MNHNS and CDR2 SASEGT. This CDR3 spans 13 amino acids. V lost 6 bases, J lost 4 bases, and 12 bases lay in between. CDR3 in amino acids: CASRQDLGTEAFF. DNA of the CDR3: TGTGCCAGCAGACAGGATTTAGGCACTGAAGCTTTCTTT.

The genes are TRBV12-5 and TRBJ1-1; D unresolved. V was shortened by 5 bases and J by 11 bases, with 18 bases between the two germline ends. Germline V gene sequence: CDR1 LGHNT, CDR2 FRNRAP. The CDR3 covers 13 residues. The CDR3: CASGTEVGFRAFF. The CDR3, as DNA: TGTGCTAGTGGTACTGAAGTGGGATTTAGGGCTTTCTTT.

The chain has TRBV5-1 and TRBJ2-2, with 9 positions matching TRBD1. The CDR3 length is 14 residues. V lost 4 bases to trimming and J lost 7 bases; unmatched junction nucleotides: 5. From germline, CDR1 is SGHRS and CDR2 YFSETQ. The DNA for the CDR3 is TGCGCCAGCAGCGAGACAGGGGGGGACGGGGAGCTGTTTTTT. Its protein product is CASSETGGDGELFF. Together with reference TRBV5-1 and TRBJ2-2, the CDR3 gives the full variable domain: KAGVTQTPRYLIKTRGQQVTLSCSPISGHRSVSWYQQTPGQGLQFLFEYFSETQRNKGNFPGRFSGRQFSNSRSEMNVSTLELGDSALYLCASSETGGDGELFFGEGSRLTVL.

The chain is built from TRBV11-2 and TRBJ2-7; D is perhaps TRBD1 or TRBD2 (5 bases each). CDR1 is SGHAT, CDR2 FQNNGV, per germline. This CDR3 spans 13 amino acids. V lost 8 bases, J lost 0 bases, and 11 bases lay in between. The CDR3 is CASGRDASYEQYF. CDR3 sequence (DNA): TGTGCCAGCGGCCGGGACGCCTCCTACGAGCAGTACTTC.

The chain has TRBV6-1 and TRBJ1-5, with D possibly matching TRBD1 (5 bases). Germline lookup yields CDR1 MNHNS and CDR2 SASEGT. The CDR3 loop spans 13 amino acids. The ends were cut back, 7 bases at V and 7 bases at J, with 14 bases in the middle. The CDR3 DNA sequence: TGTGCCAGCATACGGGGGATGGAACAGCCCCAGCATTTT. Translating gives CASIRGMEQPQHF.

This chain joins TRBV9 and TRBJ1-2, with TRBD1 as a possible D gene (5 bases). Trimming shortened V by 3 bases and J by 8 bases, and 20 bases separated the two germline ends. Germline V gene lookup returns CDR1 SGDLS and CDR2 YYNGEE. The CDR3 contains 15 residues. CDR3 DNA: TGTGCCAGCAGCGATAGGATGACAGCTGAGTACGGCTACACCTTC. The encoded protein is CASSDRMTAEYGYTF.